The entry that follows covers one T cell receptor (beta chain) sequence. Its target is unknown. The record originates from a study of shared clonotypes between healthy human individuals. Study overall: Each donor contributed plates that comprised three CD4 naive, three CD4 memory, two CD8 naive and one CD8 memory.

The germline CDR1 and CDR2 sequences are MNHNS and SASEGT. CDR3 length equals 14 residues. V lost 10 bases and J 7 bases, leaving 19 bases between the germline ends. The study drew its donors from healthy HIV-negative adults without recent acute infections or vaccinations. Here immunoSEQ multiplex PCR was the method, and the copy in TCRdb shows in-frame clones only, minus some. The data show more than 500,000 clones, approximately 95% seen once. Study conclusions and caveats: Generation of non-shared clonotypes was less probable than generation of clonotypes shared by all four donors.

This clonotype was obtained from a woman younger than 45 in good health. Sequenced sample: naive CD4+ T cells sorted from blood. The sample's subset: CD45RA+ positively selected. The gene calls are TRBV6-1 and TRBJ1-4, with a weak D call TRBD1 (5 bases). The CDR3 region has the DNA TGTGCCACCCACGGGGGACCGAGGGGTGAAAAACTGTTTTTT. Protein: CATHGGPRGEKLFF.